These 16 T cell receptor beta chains were all obtained from the same sample, sequenced in a study of breast tumors, draining lymph nodes, adjacent tissues. Axillary draining lymph nodes of breast cancer patients supplied the node samples. Using its own MiXCR run on the multiplex PCR reads, TCRdb lists one record per CDR3 protein. The sample lists around 110,000 distinct CDR3 sequences, approximately 28% seen once, with under 6.5% in the top ten. The specimen was axillary lymph node tissue. The origin of the receptors is a female donor with breast cancer. Some clones in this sample may be carry-over from other donors' samples.

The table lists this clonotype with many counts. The chain combines TRBV6-6 with TRBJ1-5; D ambiguous. V was pared by 6 bases and J by 2 bases, with 17 bases between. CDR3 length: 16 residues. Per germline, CDR1 MNHNY and CDR2 SVGAGI (reference sequence). Here the CDR3 DNA reads TGTGCCAGCAGCCAACCAGCCTTTATAGGCAATCAGCCCCAGCATTTT. Its protein is CASSQPAFIGNQPQHF.

In this sample, this clonotype turned up many times. The gene calls are TRBV3-1 and TRBJ2-1; weak D call: TRBD2 (6 bases). The V end was cut by 2 bases, the J end by 3 bases, with 11 bases between. Germline assignment: CDR1 LGHDT and CDR2 YNNKEL (reference sequence). The CDR3 contains 15 residues. This CDR3 reads CASSQYSGNYNEQFF. In DNA, the CDR3 is TGTGCCAGCAGCCAATATAGCGGAAACTACAATGAGCAGTTCTTC.

The gene calls are TRBV2 and TRBJ2-1; D is perhaps TRBD2 (5 bases). V lost 8 bases, J lost 4 bases, and 12 bases lay in between. The germline gives CDR1 SNHLY, CDR2 FYNNEI. The CDR3 contains 13 residues. For the CDR3, the DNA is TGTGCCAGCTCCCGGACTGCTTACAATGAGCAGTTCTTC. Residues: CASSRTAYNEQFF.

This clonotype was counted ten times or more. The gene calls are TRBV6-5 and TRBJ2-7; D remains unclear. V lost 0 bases, J lost 7 bases, and 10 bases lay in between. CDR1 and CDR2 from the germline V gene are MNHEY and SVGAGI. CDR3 length: 13 amino acids. The CDR3 DNA reads as TGTGCCAGCAGTTACTCGATGTTAAGAGAGCAGTACTTC. It encodes CASSYSMLREQYF.

In this sample, this clonotype is medium-sized. The chain uses TRBV19 and TRBJ2-3, with 10 bases fitting TRBD2. Looked up from germline, CDR1 is LNHDA and CDR2 is SQIVND (reference sequence). The length of the CDR3 is 15 residues. V gave up 6 bases and J gave up 4 bases; unmatched junction bases: 7. The CDR3 loop is CASRVAGGLSDTQYF. In DNA, the CDR3 is TGTGCCAGTAGAGTAGCGGGGGGCTTGTCAGATACGCAGTATTTT.

At least ten counts were recorded for this clonotype. J is TRBJ2-7 and V is TRBV7-8; D is perhaps TRBD2 (6 bases). Germline V gene data show CDR1 as SGHVS and CDR2 as FQNEAQ. The CDR3 totals 15 residues. With 0 bases removed from V and 2 bases from J, the gap between germline ends came to 11 bases. CDR3 region: CASSLAWRDPYEQYF. Here the CDR3 DNA reads TGTGCCAGCAGCTTAGCGTGGAGGGACCCCTACGAGCAGTACTTC.

This clonotype came up many times. V usage is TRBV20-1 and J usage is TRBJ1-5; 9 nucleotides match TRBD1. The CDR3 extends over 16 amino acids. V trimming: 0 bases; J trimming: 1 base; junction bases outside the gene matches: 4. Per the germline V gene, CDR1 is DFQATT and CDR2 is SNEGSKA (reference sequence). CDR3 sequence (DNA): TGCAGTGCTAGAGACGGGACAGGGTGGAGCAATCAGCCCCAGCATTTT. Residues: CSARDGTGWSNQPQHF.

This clonotype was picked up many times. CDR3: CASSPRTGRTDTQYF. The CDR3 nucleotides are TGTGCCAGCAGCCCTAGGACAGGGAGGACAGATACGCAGTATTTT. The chain couples TRBV9 to TRBJ2-3; 8 nucleotides line up with TRBD1. V dropped 4 bases and J dropped 3; count of bases not matched to a gene: 7. This CDR3 spans 15 amino acids. Germline CDR1 SGDLS, CDR2 YYNGEE.

This clonotype was recorded many times. This rearrangement joins TRBV5-1 to TRBJ1-6; the D is unclear. The CDR3 extends over 15 amino acids. Germline loops: CDR1 SGHRS, CDR2 YFSETQ. Trimming pared 0 bases from V and 14 bases from J, leaving 18 bases between. Here the CDR3 DNA reads TGCGCCAGCAGCTTGGGGCCGAGTGCCGTATCGGCCCTCCACTTT. Protein product: CASSLGPSAVSALHF.

This clonotype was counted many times. The gene calls are TRBV14 and TRBJ1-3, with D hard to call. V gave up 4 bases and J gave up 8 bases, with 24 bases separating them. Germline V gene sequence: CDR1 SGHDN, CDR2 FVKESK. The CDR3 sequence is 17 residues long. CDR3 in amino acids: CASSPLLRLSNVDTIYF. In nucleotides, the CDR3 is TGTGCCAGCAGCCCGCTTTTACGTCTTTCTAATGTAGACACCATATATTTT.

Ten or more counts support this clonotype. This rearrangement joins TRBV19 to TRBJ2-1; 7 bases are a match to TRBD2. The CDR3 totals 15 residues. Germline V gene sequence: CDR1 LNHDA, CDR2 SQIVND (reference sequence). The junction had 7 bases not matched to a gene; V was cut back by 3 bases and J by 5 bases. The CDR3 sequence is CASSIVSGPHNEQFF. CDR3 DNA: TGTGCCAGTAGTATCGTTAGCGGGCCTCACAATGAGCAGTTCTTC.

Many counts were recorded for this clonotype. Possible read error: a much larger clone is one base away. The J gene is TRBJ2-1, the V gene TRBV20-1, with a weak D call TRBD1 (6 bases). The CDR3 has 11 amino acids. Per germline, CDR1 DFQATT and CDR2 SNEGSKA (reference sequence). The CDR3 DNA sequence: TGCAGTGCTAGGAGGGACAATGAGCAGTCCTTC. As protein: CSARRDNEQSF.

This clonotype was counted between two and nine times. The gene calls are TRBV5-1 and TRBJ1-1; D not resolved. The CDR3 consists of 16 residues. Trimming stripped 2 bases from V and 0 bases from J, with 14 bases between. CDR1 is SGHRS and CDR2 is YFSETQ in the germline V gene. CDR3 coding DNA: TGCGCCAGCAGCTTTTTAAATCCGAGATTGAACACTGAAGCTTTCTTT. Translation: CASSFLNPRLNTEAFF.

This clonotype was seen ten or more times. The J gene is TRBJ2-7, the V gene TRBV15; TRBD1 agrees at 7 bases. CDR3 length: 13 amino acids. The germline gives CDR1 LNHNV, CDR2 YYDKDF (reference sequence). V lost 5 bases, J lost 4 bases, and 5 bases stayed unmatched. The CDR3 is CATSLDRVYEQYF. In nucleotides, the CDR3 is TGTGCCACCAGCCTCGACAGGGTTTACGAGCAGTACTTC. Full variable domain (remainder filled in from reference TRBV15 and TRBJ2-7): DAMVIQNPRYQVTQFGKPVTLSCSQTLNHNVMYWYQQKSSQAPKLLFHYYDKDFNNEADTPDNFQSRRPNTSFCFLDIRSPGLGDTAMYLCATSLDRVYEQYFGPGTRLTVT.

A few counts support this clonotype. This clone may be a read error of a much larger clone one base away. In this CDR3 the conserved last residue, phenylalanine or tryptophan, is missing, so a read error is likely. The chain carries TRBV19 and TRBJ2-1, with 10 bases fitting TRBD2. The ends lost 3 bases at V and 4 bases at J; junction bases unmatched: 6. The CDR3 sequence is 16 residues long. Per germline, CDR1 LNHDA and CDR2 SQIVND (reference sequence). The CDR3 region has the DNA TGTGCCAGTAGTATCTCCGGGACTAGCGTGTACAATGAGCAGTTCTCC. Translating it yields CASSISGTSVYNEQFS.

The rearrangement links TRBV19 to TRBJ2-6, with TRBD1 as a possible D gene (6 bases). There are 16 residues in the CDR3. Trimming pared 2 bases from V and 0 bases from J, leaving 8 bases between. Germline V gene data show CDR1 as LNHDA and CDR2 as SQIVND (reference sequence). CDR3 amino acids: CASSITGTSGANVLTF. Written as DNA, the CDR3 is TGTGCCAGTAGTATAACAGGGACCTCTGGGGCCAACGTCCTGACTTTC.